The rows below give T cell receptor beta chains drawn from one sample of a study of PD-L1 blockade in urothelial cancer. TCRdb keeps only in-frame clones here, not all; method: immunoSEQ multiplex PCR. The sample has 100,000 to 150,000 clones, roughly 86% seen once; the top ten hold roughly 2.4%. The sequencing used PBMCs, collected around atezolizumab (anti-PD-L1) treatment. The receptors come from a man between 50 and 59 years old with urothelial cancer. CDR3s include the opening cysteine and the closing phenylalanine or tryptophan. The size entry is marked missing in some rows and otherwise reads once, few, many or a size class.

v_gene,abundance,j_gene,CDR3aa
TRBV28,NA,TRBJ1-5,CASSKEGTWRNQPQHF
TRBV20-1,NA,TRBJ2-5,CSAKRGETQYF
TRBV11-2,NA,TRBJ2-7,CASSKIRTVSEQYF
TRBV5-1,NA,TRBJ2-5,CASRTGGDRETQYF
TRBV5-1,once,TRBJ2-7,CASSLGTGGHEQYF
TRBV7-2,few,TRBJ2-7,CASSLAGAYEQYF
TRBV5-4,few,TRBJ2-1,CASSSGLAGGREQFF
TRBV6-1,NA,TRBJ1-5,CASHVTGNQPQHF
TRBV7-2,NA,TRBJ2-5,CASSLSGLVKETQYF
TRBV19,once,TRBJ1-2,CASSITGPRNYGYTF
TRBV11-2,NA,TRBJ2-3,CASSLDGTDTQYF
TRBV30,NA,TRBJ2-7,CAWSTPPERYEQYF
TRBV7-9,NA,TRBJ2-3,CASSFGGAWNTQYF
TRBV11-1,NA,TRBJ2-1,CASSLDWESRLQFF
TRBV5-1,NA,TRBJ2-7,CASSLASLRTSPTSYEQYF
TRBV4-1,NA,TRBJ1-4,CASSQDNLRYEKLFF
TRBV7-2,once,TRBJ2-7,CASSPAGGGSYEQYF
TRBV25-1,once,TRBJ1-6,CASSPVGRGNSPLHF
TRBV15,NA,TRBJ1-4,CATSRVGATNEKLFF
TRBV2,NA,TRBJ2-7,CASTLGDEQYF
TRBV7-6,NA,TRBJ2-7,CASSRATGGDKQYF
TRBV19,once,TRBJ1-5,CASSLEGGGSSQPQHF
TRBV27,NA,TRBJ1-1,CASSSSYTEAFF
TRBV5-4,NA,TRBJ1-1,CASSLVQGSEAFF
TRBV7-9,once,TRBJ2-7,CASSFGTYEQYF
TRBV4-1,NA,TRBJ2-3,CASSQALADTDTQYF
TRBV30,NA,TRBJ1-1,CAWSVKVTFGAFF
TRBV25-1,NA,TRBJ2-1,CASSETGGSYNEQFF
TRBV28,NA,TRBJ2-7,CASSRQGEEQYF
TRBV28,once,TRBJ2-1,CASRLGLSFYNEQFF
TRBV5-1,NA,TRBJ1-4,CASSPTPGGLNEKLFF
TRBV5-6,NA,TRBJ2-7,CASSFGIRSSYEQYF
TRBV10-3,NA,TRBJ2-7,CAISESGGPREQYF
TRBV18,NA,TRBJ2-3,CASSPRAGTGSTDTQYF
TRBV28,NA,TRBJ1-5,CASSFGDRWMGPQHF
TRBV2,NA,TRBJ2-3,CAAQRGGTDTQYF
TRBV6-1,NA,TRBJ2-2,CASSRQGANTGELFF
TRBV7-2,NA,TRBJ2-1,CASREGVASDNEQFF
TRBV28,NA,TRBJ2-5,CASSFAGGAGETQYF
TRBV19,NA,TRBJ2-5,CASSRDLAGIGETQYF